The sequence of this TCR beta chain was determined in a study of T-cell memory formation after mild COVID-19. TCR alpha and TCR beta cDNA libraries carrying sample barcodes and UMIs were produced by 5'RACE using constant-segment primers. TCRdb re-analysed the 5' RACE reads in MiXCR, keeping a single row per CDR3 protein. The table lists under 250,000 distinct CDR3 sequences, 8% to 9.5% of them singletons. This clonotype came up a few times. The CDR3 contains 12 residues. Trimming cost V 4 bases and J 4 bases, with 7 bases left between them. Per germline, CDR1 SEHNR and CDR2 FQNEAQ (reference sequence).

Sequences were obtained from PBMCs or a T cell subset sorted from them (not recorded which). The clonotype was recovered from a man aged 18 to 30 who had mild COVID-19 (a few samples of this study predate the infection). Cell type and time point are not known. The V call is TRBV7-9, the J call TRBJ1-2; no clear D. This chain's CDR3 is CASSSDFYGYTF. CDR3 DNA: TGTGCCAGCAGCTCGGACTTCTATGGCTACACCTTC.